This T cell receptor (beta chain) stems from a study of human T cells and chemical hapten exposure (dated by TCRdb to the early 2020s). For the study in its entirety: For sensitization, 2% DPC in acetone was applied to a roughly 2 cm by roughly 2 cm area of upper inner arm skin. Throughout the study period of 20 to 30 weeks, patients also received therapeutic DPC doses to the scalp every week. Patch testing was performed on the upper back with Finn chambers containing 0.01% DPC, and the patch tests were scored after 6 days according to International Contact Dermatitis Research Group standards. The mostly female patient cohort included alopecia areata with under or over 50% scalp involvement, alopecia totalis and alopecia universalis. Libraries were pooled for sequencing, and per-sample TCR yields varied mainly because of small differences in library volumes within the pool. In alopecia patients, the study followed how the peripheral blood TCR repertoire changed in vivo over primary and secondary sensitization to diphenylcyclopropenone (DPC), a hapten. Blood samples were taken from patients before sensitization (week 0) and at 2, 6 and about 24 weeks after DPC sensitization. For TCR sequencing, blood came from 25 to 35 alopecia patients at anywhere from one to four time points (pre-sensitization, 2, 6 and 24 weeks).

The time point label on this specimen signifies: patch test 3, about 24 weeks after DPC sensitization. The treatment or condition label for this specimen denotes: therapeutic diphenylcyclopropenone sensitization with weekly scalp DPC. Blood at each patch-test visit was drawn before the patch test was applied. Patients were considered eligible if aged 18 to 70, diagnosed with alopecia and deemed suitable for DPC therapy, and patients were excluded if pregnant. Total RNA was isolated from unfractionated whole blood collected in Tempus Blood RNA tubes. The germline V gene encodes CDR1 GTSNPN and CDR2 SVGIG (reference sequence). V and J lose 3 bases and 2 bases, and a span of 16 bases separates them. The CDR3 holds 16 amino acids from the cysteine to the phenylalanine. CDR3 DNA is the only sequence kept; it has 48 bases, read in frame from the first base. The full study reports these points: After repeated subsampling, changes were observed in the strength of the expansion versus patch-test correlation and in the threshold at which the correlation became significant. Compared with pre-sensitization or healthy control sets, expanded TCRs formed significantly more large CDR3 similarity clusters, which is consistent with antigen-driven responses. DPC sensitization did not change how many TCRs were above 1 in 1000 frequency, and no evidence was found of alterations in global repertoire structure. Because every patient had alopecia, a presumed autoimmune disease, the patients' immune response might differ from that of healthy individuals. Patch test score correlated positively with the number of PT1 expanded TCRs, reaching significance at thresholds 8, 16 and 32 but not at 4.

About this clonotype itself: Its antigen is still unknown. No much larger clone exists at a distance of one base, and base qualities are not known.

Libraries were constructed by RACE. Sequencer: NextSeq 500. During library preparation, unique molecular identifiers were attached to individual cDNA molecules so that TCRs could be counted in a quantitative, reproducible way. Both TCR alpha and TCR beta chains were sequenced from each blood RNA sample. For the original study's pipeline: A median of approximately 100,000 TCRs per sample was observed, with a range of about 23,224 to 690,600. V, J and CDR3 annotation of the TCR reads was performed with the Decombinator software suite. For the PS versus PT1 abundance plots, all samples were subsampled to the same number of TCRs (28,000). TCRs were defined as expanded if absent before sensitization and observed at least eight times at the 2-week time point. Starting from the raw public reads, TCRdb applied fastp trimming at Q25, assembled clones with MiXCR and retained in-frame beta chains. Under each unique CDR3 protein, matching rows form one entry showing the most common genes and DNA. TCRdb, not the original authors, processed these V and J calls. The table for this sample lists tens of thousands of distinct CDR3 sequences; 11% of them were counted only once. The top ten clonotypes cover 0.85% to 1.2% of the sample.

The source is a young woman with alopecia areata. Some clones in this sample may be carry-over from other donors' samples. The rearranged chain carries TRBV30 and TRBJ2-2; TRBD2 is a possible D gene, resting on 6 matching bases. The specimen was whole blood, collected in connection with sensitization to the hapten diphenylcyclopropenone (DPC). The DNA sequence is given as TGTGCCTGGAGATCCCTCGGGAGATCTAACACCGGGGAGCTGTTTTTT. Its product reads: CAWRSLGRSNTGELFF.